These T cell receptor beta chains were read from a single sample in a study of T cell responses to AZD1222 COVID-19 vaccine. The data were produced by immunoSEQ multiplex PCR, yet TCRdb's version contains in-frame clones alone and is incomplete. The sample lists around 54,000 clones; approximately 86% were seen once. This sample comprised peripheral blood, obtained 28 days after the second AZD1222 dose. These receptors were obtained from an adult who received the AZD1222 COVID-19 vaccine. CDR3s leave out the opening cysteine and the closing phenylalanine or tryptophan.

v_call,j_call,cdr3_aa
TRBV6-5,TRBJ2-7,ASSSRTRPLLGEQY
TRBV5-6,TRBJ2-5,ASSQGVGGETQY
TRBV4-1,TRBJ2-7,ASSQPTSGRHEQY
TRBV28,TRBJ2-7,ASSFSSTGVRYEQY
TRBV5-1,TRBJ2-7,ASSWTLAGGRYEQY
TRBV7-3,TRBJ2-3,ASSFRVSTDTQY
TRBV28,TRBJ2-7,ASSLGSHPPYEQY
TRBV7-2,TRBJ2-5,ASSPRTGMETQY
TRBV12-3/TRBV12-4,TRBJ1-1,ASSFKGGTEAF
TRBV11-1,TRBJ2-7,ASRAQGTPAGEQY
TRBV28,TRBJ1-2,ASRGEGVGAYGYT
TRBV7-7,TRBJ2-2,ASSSRTANTGELF
TRBV9,TRBJ2-2,ASSPDRLTGELF
TRBV7-2,TRBJ1-5,ASSFRHGNQPQH
TRBV5-1,TRBJ2-7,ASSLSLAGAGEQY
TRBV6-5,TRBJ2-7,ASATSGRASYEQY
TRBV7-9,TRBJ1-1,ASSPDHREAF
TRBV3-1/TRBV3-2,TRBJ2-1,ASSHSGGNEQF
TRBV28,TRBJ1-1,ASSGPGQNTEAF
TRBV13,TRBJ2-1,ASSSKSLAGENEQF
TRBV18,TRBJ2-7,ASSRQGGTTSYEQY
TRBV3-1/TRBV3-2,TRBJ1-4,ASSPGTGLEKLF
TRBV10-3,TRBJ1-2,AIRPINAVYGYT
TRBV7-8,TRBJ2-7,ASSPGRGRDEQY
TRBV2,TRBJ2-2,ASSEAITDTGELF
TRBV7-9,TRBJ2-1,ASSFGLAGVGGF
TRBV12-3/TRBV12-4,TRBJ1-1,ASSLLSRPSAF
TRBV28,TRBJ2-2,ASSLRWQAGELF
TRBV9,TRBJ2-1,ASSVEGGSIDEQF
TRBV7-9,TRBJ2-7,ASSLREDPYEQY
TRBV18,TRBJ1-5,ASSEGERQPQH
TRBV5-1,TRBJ2-3,ASRERGLSTDTQY
TRBV3-1/TRBV3-2,TRBJ1-5,ASSQDGPSQPQH
TRBV28,TRBJ2-4,ASRTSGFEGAKNIQY
TRBV7-2,TRBJ2-7,ASSFGTSGAYEQY
TRBV7-9,TRBJ1-2,ASSSPGQENYGYT
TRBV11-2,TRBJ2-2,ASVSVAGFTGELF
TRBV21-1,TRBJ1-5,ASSTRQEYSNQPQH
TRBV28,TRBJ1-2,ASGTGYGYT
TRBV9,TRBJ2-6,ASSEGAFSGANVLT
TRBV7-3,TRBJ2-1,ASSSRLAGDEQF
TRBV25-1,TRBJ1-1,ASSGPGGNTEAF
TRBV5-5,TRBJ1-6,ASSLGLTRSYNSPLH
TRBV9,TRBJ1-5,ASSVEEGWGQPQH
TRBV18,TRBJ1-1,ASSARVFSYTEAF
TRBV5-1,TRBJ1-6,ASSQGDTVYSPLH
TRBV19,TRBJ2-3,ASSKGTGIIPDTQY
TRBV6-5,TRBJ2-1,ASSLTRSGEQF
TRBV7-6,TRBJ2-1,ASSLSARLAGGDEQF
TRBV2,TRBJ2-7,ATLALAAYEQY
TRBV5-1,TRBJ2-5,ASSLLGGGETQY
TRBV9,TRBJ1-2,ASSVEAAGNYGYT
TRBV19,TRBJ2-7,ASSLAGNYEQY
TRBV28,TRBJ1-3,ASSTTGQGAGNTIY
TRBV9,TRBJ2-4,ASSLLGGNKNIQY
TRBV20-1,TRBJ2-3,SASVNGREADTQY
TRBV19,TRBJ2-7,ASSPRGGTGWQY